This T cell receptor (beta chain) was retrieved from a study of T cells in localized non-small cell lung cancer. General study findings and limits: In adjacent lung, a median roughly 60 of the top 100 tumor clones were found. Compared with tumor, uninvolved adjacent lung displayed greater T cell clonality, ranking highest overall. Elevated blood T cell density was associated with longer overall survival.

A note on this clone: As yet, its antigen is unknown.

The table came from immunoSEQ multiplex PCR; TCRdb's copy has only in-frame clones and leaves some out. The data hold tens of thousands of clones, with around 80% observed a single time. The CDR3 extends over 15 amino acids. V lost 4 bases and J 2 bases, leaving 9 bases between the germline ends. Germline CDR1 and CDR2: SGHVS and FNYEAQ. This sequence was found in a female donor older than 55 with stage I lung adenocarcinoma. V and J are TRBV7-6 and TRBJ2-6; D remains unclear. The input for sequencing was peripheral blood, taken before any cancer treatment. CDR3 in amino acids: CASSSSLAGANVLTF. CDR3 in DNA: TGTGCCAGCAGCTCGTCCCTCGCTGGGGCCAACGTCCTGACTTTC.